This TCR beta chain originates from a study of human T cells and chemical hapten exposure. For the study at large: Mostly female patients had alopecia areata, totalis or universalis. Study outcomes and limitations: Following DPC sensitization, TCRs present above 1 in 1000 frequency showed no change.

Trimming at V came to 10 bases and at J to 5 bases, leaving 6 bases not matched to a gene. In germline, CDR1 is SNHLY, CDR2 FYNNEI. The length of the CDR3 is 13 residues. With regard to this clonotype: Its specificity is unknown.

The sample's time point: patch test 1, 2 weeks after DPC sensitization. Treatment: therapeutic diphenylcyclopropenone sensitization with weekly scalp DPC. TCRdb redid the calling of the RACE reads with MiXCR, one entry per CDR3 protein. This table has some 380,000 distinct CDR3 sequences, approximately 5% appearing once. The source is a woman aged 50 to 65 with alopecia areata. Some clones in this sample may be carry-over from other donors' samples. This chain links TRBV2 with TRBJ2-7, with 12 bases identical to TRBD2. The material was whole blood, obtained in connection with sensitization to the hapten diphenylcyclopropenone (DPC). This CDR3 is CATRTSGDHEQYF. The CDR3 DNA sequence: TGTGCCACCCGGACTAGCGGGGACCACGAGCAGTACTTC.